The entry below gives a single T cell receptor (beta chain) sequence along with its context. This specimen belongs to a study of early T cells in non-severe SARS-CoV-2 infection. TCRdb called the 5' RACE reads again in MiXCR, with one record for every CDR3 protein. The top ten clones hold 3.8% of a sample with 74,000 or so distinct CDR3 sequences, 11% of them seen once. Sequencing was carried out using whole blood. This receptor was taken from an adult who was a healthcare worker with PCR-confirmed SARS-CoV-2 infection or an uninfected control (not recorded which).

The CDR3 nucleotides read TGTGCCAGCAGCCAAGAGGGGGGGATCTACAATGAGCAGTTCTTC. Amino acid sequence: CASSQEGGIYNEQFF. The genes are TRBV3-1 and TRBJ2-1; 7 positions match TRBD2. CDR3 length: 15 amino acids. V dropped 0 bases and J dropped 3; count of bases not matched to a gene: 2. Per germline, CDR1 LGHDT and CDR2 YNNKEL (reference sequence).